This TCR beta chain was retrieved from a study of T cells in Graves' hyperthyroidism and ophthalmopathy. Study summary: Peripheral blood was secured at the point of initial diagnosis, before any treatment. Study outcomes and limitations: Clonotypes that were expanded in thyroid above 0.001 mostly appeared in blood too.

Researchers amplified the TCR beta CDR3 regions from RNA transcripts. Primed by the HTBI set, a first-round RT-PCR was run on the TCR CDR3. Each CDR3 protein is one row after TCRdb ran MiXCR on the multiplex PCR reads. Found here are hundreds of thousands of distinct CDR3 sequences, about 14% of them singletons; the top ten hold less than 15%. Ophthalmopathy cases met thresholds of Clinical Activity Score at least 3, NOSPECS grade at least 4 and duration under 3 months. Thyroid ultrasound and orbital computed tomography, with clinical symptoms and serum thyroxine and TRAb, informed diagnoses. This clonotype came up many times. Its antigen is currently unknown. Germline loops: CDR1 SGHAT, CDR2 FQNNGV. This CDR3 has 15 amino acids. V lost 4 bases and J lost 2; bases outside the gene matches: 7.

The V call is TRBV11-2, the J call TRBJ1-2; 7 nucleotides align to TRBD1. Material for sequencing was blood. The sequence was collected from a man aged 18 to 30 with Graves' ophthalmopathy. The CDR3 nucleotides are TGTGCCAGCAGCTCCCGACAGGGACTCAACTATGGCTACACCTTC. Translation: CASSSRQGLNYGYTF.